This T cell receptor beta chain was recorded in a study of blood T cell repertoires in COVID-19. Germline-derived CDR1 and CDR2 are SEHNR and FQNEAQ (reference sequence). The CDR3 is 14 amino acids. The V and J ends lost 4 bases and 10 bases, in that order; junction bases with no gene match: 9. Assay used: immunoSEQ multiplex PCR; TCRdb lists only in-frame clones, some missing. Of over 200,000 clones listed, roughly 90% are singletons. Sequencing was performed on peripheral blood. The chain has TRBV7-9 and TRBJ2-1, with 8 nucleotides matching TRBD2. The receptor was isolated from a human donor in a cohort sampled during active COVID-19. The CDR3 here is CASSYRGGRLEQFF. CDR3 nucleotide sequence: TGTGCCAGCAGCTACCGGGGGGGTCGCCTCGAGCAGTTCTTC.